This TCR beta chain was profiled in a study of technical replicates of blood from a few donors. TCRdb's table, derived via immunoSEQ multiplex PCR, lists solely in-frame clones and lacks some. The sample holds some 70,000 clones; 95% to 97% are singletons and the top ten take roughly 0.25%. Trimming stripped 6 bases from V and 9 bases from J, with 15 bases between. The V gene's germline CDR1 is MNHNS and CDR2 SASEGT. The CDR3 runs 13 residues. This sequence originates from a human donor in good health. The chain combines TRBV6-1 with TRBJ2-1; D possibly corresponds to TRBD2 (5 bases). Material: T cells isolated from PBMCs. The CDR3 region is CASRKAVRAEQFF. CDR3 in DNA: TGTGCCAGCAGGAAAGCGGTGAGGGCTGAGCAGTTCTTC.